Below are 14 T cell receptor beta chains sequenced from a single sample in a study of cytomegalovirus exposure and HLA in healthy donors. PCR used 60 Vbeta primers and 13 Jbeta primers. Here immunoSEQ multiplex PCR was the method, and the copy in TCRdb shows in-frame clones only, minus some. The data show about 130,000 clones, about 85% seen once. Material for sequencing was PBMCs. The receptors derive from a boy younger than 18 in good health and CMV-seronegative.

The V and J genes are TRBV7-9 and TRBJ2-1, with 8 bases lining up with TRBD1. The germline V gene encodes CDR1 SEHNR and CDR2 FQNEAQ (reference sequence). The V and J ends lost 5 bases and 7 bases, in that order; junction bases with no gene match: 7. This CDR3 is built from 14 residues. For the CDR3, the DNA is TGTGCCAGCAGCGCCGGGACAGGCAGAAATGAGCAGTTCTTC. The encoded protein is CASSAGTGRNEQFF.

The J gene is TRBJ1-1, the V gene TRBV27; TRBD1 is a possible D gene (5 bases). V lost 2 bases, J lost 4 bases, and 8 bases lay in between. The CDR3 is 13 amino acids. Germline CDR1 is MNHEY and CDR2 is SMNVEV (reference sequence). The CDR3 sequence: CASSLTQGTEAFF. The CDR3 nucleotides are TGTGCCAGCAGTTTAACTCAGGGCACTGAAGCTTTCTTT.

The V and J genes are TRBV9 and TRBJ1-1; D unclear. Germline CDR1 is SGDLS and CDR2 is YYNGEE. The CDR3 totals 12 residues. V lost 4 bases, J lost 5 bases, and 9 bases lay in between. The DNA of the CDR3 is TGTGCCAGCAGCCAAGAAGAGACTGAAGCTTTCTTT. Translation gives CASSQEETEAFF.

V usage is TRBV4-1 and J usage is TRBJ2-7; 8 bases fit TRBD2. This CDR3 region has 13 residues. The V and J ends lost 4 bases and 3 bases, in that order; junction bases with no gene match: 2. Germline assignment: CDR1 MGHRA and CDR2 YSYEKL. The CDR3 DNA reads as TGCGCCAGCAGCCGGCGGGGGGTCTACGAGCAGTACTTC. Translated: CASSRRGVYEQYF.

This chain joins TRBV6-1 and TRBJ1-5, with 9 bases identical to TRBD1. Germline V gene lookup returns CDR1 MNHNS and CDR2 SASEGT. This CDR3 contains 15 residues. The trim removed 1 base at V and 5 bases at J, leaving 3 bases unmatched. CDR3 region: CASSEGTGVDQPQHF. CDR3 DNA: TGTGCCAGCAGTGAAGGGACAGGGGTGGATCAGCCCCAGCATTTT.

The chain carries TRBV19 and TRBJ1-1; D gene uncertain. V was clipped by 1 base and J by 8 bases, with 5 bases between them. From germline, CDR1 is LNHDA and CDR2 SQIVND (reference sequence). CDR3 length: 11 residues. CDR3 DNA sequence: TGTGCCAGTAGTATAGTCGGGGAAGCTTTCTTT. It codes for CASSIVGEAFF.

V usage is TRBV27 and J usage is TRBJ1-2; 7 bases match TRBD1. This CDR3 is 13 amino acids long. V lost 5 bases to trimming and J lost 8 bases; unmatched junction nucleotides: 8. The germline CDR1 and CDR2 sequences are MNHEY and SMNVEV (reference sequence). The CDR3 DNA sequence: TGTGCCAGCAGTCAGACAGGGAGCGGGGGCTACACCTTC. Amino acids: CASSQTGSGGYTF.

The DNA for the CDR3 is TGTGCCAGCAGCTTATTCGTGACAGGGGAAGGTGGCTACACCTTC. Translating it yields CASSLFVTGEGGYTF. The V gene is TRBV7-9, the J gene TRBJ1-2, with 8 bases fitting TRBD1. Germline V gives CDR1 SEHNR, CDR2 FQNEAQ (reference sequence). The V gene end was trimmed by 2 bases and the J gene end by 7 bases; junction bases not matched to a gene: 9. CDR3 size: 15 residues.

CDR3 nucleotides: TGCGCCAGCAGTCCCCTAGGCGGGCTAGCGGGAGACCTTCTCTACAATGAGCAGTTCTTC. As protein: CASSPLGGLAGDLLYNEQFF. This chain joins TRBV5-1 and TRBJ2-1; 10 nucleotides line up with TRBD2. Germline V CDR1 and CDR2: SGHRS, YFSETQ. The CDR3 totals 20 residues. Trimming removed 5 bases from V and 3 bases from J; junction bases left unmatched: 20.

The chain links TRBV27 to TRBJ2-7, with 10 bases aligning to TRBD2. The V and J ends lost 4 bases and 5 bases, in that order; junction bases with no gene match: 11. Germline CDR1 and CDR2: MNHEY and SMNVEV (reference sequence). The CDR3 covers 16 residues. CDR3 sequence reads: CASSYLASGGSDEQYF. CDR3 nucleotide sequence: TGTGCCAGCAGTTACCTCGCTAGCGGGGGAAGTGACGAGCAGTACTTC.

In its sample, this clone was seen a few times. The chain recombines TRBV5-1 with TRBJ2-7, with 7 positions matching TRBD1. The CDR3 contains 12 residues. Losses at the gene ends were 4 bases for V and 6 bases for J; bases not matched to a gene: 4. The germline V gene has CDR1 SGHRS and CDR2 YFSETQ. CDR3 sequence (DNA): TGCGCCAGCAGCATAGACAGGGCCGAGCAGTACTTC. Encoded protein: CASSIDRAEQYF.

This clone has a single count. The chain recombines TRBV7-3 with TRBJ1-1; possible D gene TRBD1, 6 bases. The CDR3 is 14 amino acids. Germline V gene sequence: CDR1 SGHTA, CDR2 FQGTGA. With 5 bases removed from V and 5 bases from J, the gap between germline ends came to 15 bases. The CDR3 is CASSINRDTTEAFF. CDR3 coding DNA: TGTGCCAGCAGCATCAACCGGGACACTACTGAAGCTTTCTTT.

This chain uses TRBV7-9 with TRBJ2-7, with D possibly being TRBD1 (6 bases). CDR3 length equals 12 residues. The V end was cut by 1 base, the J end by 5 bases, with 6 bases between. Germline-derived CDR1 and CDR2 are SEHNR and FQNEAQ (reference sequence). CDR3 protein: CASSLEGDEQYF. In DNA, the CDR3 is TGTGCCAGCAGCTTAGAGGGGGACGAGCAGTACTTC.

V and J are TRBV5-1 and TRBJ2-5; TRBD1 matches 10 bases. The germline V gene encodes CDR1 SGHRS and CDR2 YFSETQ. The CDR3 runs 14 residues. Trimming at V came to 4 bases and at J to 2 bases, leaving 2 bases not matched to a gene. The CDR3 DNA reads TGCGCCAGCAGCGGACAGGGGGGACAAGAGACCCAGTACTTC. Residues: CASSGQGGQETQYF.